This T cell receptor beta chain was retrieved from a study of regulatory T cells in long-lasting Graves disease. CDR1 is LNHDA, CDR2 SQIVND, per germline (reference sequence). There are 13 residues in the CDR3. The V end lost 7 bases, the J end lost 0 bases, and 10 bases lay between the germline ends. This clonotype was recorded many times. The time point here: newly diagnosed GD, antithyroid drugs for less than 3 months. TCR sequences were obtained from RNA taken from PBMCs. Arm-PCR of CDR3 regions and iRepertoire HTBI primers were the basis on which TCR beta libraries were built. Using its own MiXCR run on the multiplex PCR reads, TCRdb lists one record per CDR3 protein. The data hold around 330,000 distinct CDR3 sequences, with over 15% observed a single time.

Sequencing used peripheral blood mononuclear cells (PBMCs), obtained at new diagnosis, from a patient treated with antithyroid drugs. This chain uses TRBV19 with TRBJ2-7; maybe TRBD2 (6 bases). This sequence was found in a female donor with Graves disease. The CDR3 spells CASKDGSSYEQYF. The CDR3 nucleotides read TGTGCCAGTAAGGACGGGAGCTCCTACGAGCAGTACTTC.